This T cell receptor beta chain was captured in a study of T cells after somatic rescue of genetic block. The CDR3 has 15 residues. V was shortened by 5 bases and J by 0 bases, with 11 bases between the two germline ends. Germline-derived CDR1 and CDR2 are LNHDA and SQIVND (reference sequence). Profiled with immunoSEQ multiplex PCR; TCRdb holds only in-frame clones, not every one. This sample has 45,000 to 55,000 clones, with around 96% found just once. The V gene is TRBV19, the J gene TRBJ2-1; D call uncertain. Sequenced material: peripheral blood mononuclear cells (PBMCs). This sequence was found in a child less than two years old. CDR3 nucleotide sequence: TGTGCCAGTAGTCCCCGGAAAGCCTCCTACAATGAGCAGTTCTTC. It encodes CASSPRKASYNEQFF.